Shown below are 5 T cell receptor beta chains from a single sample sequenced in a study of identical twins. TCRdb analysed the 5' RACE reads with MiXCR anew, one entry per CDR3 protein. This sample has 690,000 or so distinct CDR3 sequences, with over 5% found just once. Sample: naive T cells sorted from blood. These receptors all come from a man aged 18 to 29 in good health.

The gene calls are TRBV3-1 and TRBJ2-5; no reliable D call. V was clipped by 0 bases and J by 7 bases, with 9 bases between them. The germline gives CDR1 LGHDT, CDR2 YNNKEL (reference sequence). This CDR3 region has 13 residues. The CDR3, as DNA: TGTGCCAGCAGCCAAGATCCGGGCACGACCCAGTACTTC. Residues: CASSQDPGTTQYF.

At least ten counts were recorded for this clonotype. The chain uses TRBV7-9 and TRBJ2-3, with TRBD1 as a possible D gene (6 bases). Germline V lookup: CDR1 SEHNR, CDR2 FQNEAQ (reference sequence). Trimming removed 3 bases from V and 6 bases from J, with 10 bases in between. CDR3 length equals 13 residues. Here the CDR3 reads CASSFRGYDTQYF. CDR3 in DNA: TGTGCCAGCAGCTTCAGGGGATACGATACGCAGTATTTT.

In this sample, this clonotype turned up a few times. This chain uses TRBV12-3 or TRBV12-4 with TRBJ2-3; TRBD2 might be the D (5 bases). Between the trimmed V and J ends, which lost 5 bases and 0 bases, there was a span of 9 bases. The CDR3 has 14 residues. The CDR3 is CASSSGSSTDTQYF. CDR3 DNA: TGTGCCAGCAGTAGCGGATCTAGCACAGATACGCAGTATTTT.

Worth noting for this clonotype: The CDR3 ends on some other residue instead of the conserved phenylalanine or tryptophan, so this is likely a read error. This chain connects TRBV6-2 or TRBV6-3 to TRBJ1-2; tentative D call: TRBD1 (6 bases). The CDR3 totals 15 residues. CDR1 and CDR2 (germline): MNHEY, SVGEGT. The germline V and J ends were trimmed by 5 bases and 4 bases, with 17 bases remaining between them. This CDR3 reads CASSTQLRDTYGYTC. CDR3 bases: TGTGCCAGCAGTACACAATTACGGGACACCTATGGCTACACCTGC.

This clonotype was detected only a few times. The rearrangement links TRBV20-1 to TRBJ1-1; unclear D gene. V lost 2 bases, J lost 1 base, and 11 bases lay in between. CDR1 is DFQATT, CDR2 SNEGSKA, per germline (reference sequence). The CDR3 sequence is 14 residues long. The CDR3 DNA follows: TGCAGTGCTAGATCTGAGGGTTCGAACACTGAAGCTTTCTTT. Translating it yields CSARSEGSNTEAFF.